This T cell receptor beta chain came from a study of cytomegalovirus exposure and HLA in healthy donors (dated by TCRdb to the late 2010s). Regarding the study in general: An earlier analysis of several hundred of the donors reported approximately 270 Gb of sequence data and 100 million to 130 million unique TCR beta sequences from some 180 million T cells. HLA typing included class I and class II loci at four-digit resolution. A later genetic analysis used genome-wide SNP genotypes for about 65% of the roughly 670 donors, treating that subset as a discovery cohort. Typing coverage differed by locus: A, B, C, DRB1 and DQB1 were typed in roughly 629-630 donors, DQA1 in around 500, DPA1 in 600 to 610, and DPB1 in 472. A later analysis re-examined previously published TCR beta repertoires from 600 to 700 donors and added high-resolution HLA genotyping to investigate patterns of TCR occurrence. Across about 380 genotyped donors of the cohort, an average of roughly 230,000 unique TCR beta nucleotide sequences per donor were sequenced, and approximately 19% of those sequences were non-productive. An early release that covered several hundred HLA-typed donors contained about 290 gigabases of sequencing data and roughly 84 million unique TCR sequences. The study profiled the T cell repertoires of more than 500 subjects by immunosequencing and related them to cytomegalovirus serostatus. The genetic ancestry cluster associated with self-reported Caucasian donors included about 81% of the roughly 400 genotyped donors. To predict cytomegalovirus infection status, the study brought together high-throughput TCR immunosequencing, statistical association of individual TCRs with disease status, and machine learning. Rather than using new phenotypic data, the later analysis identified candidate immune exposures from TCR beta sequences and from how often those sequences occurred across donors. Every discovery cohort repertoire had been produced on one sequencing platform. To decide whether each TCR beta V gene segment behaved as functional or pseudogenic, an earlier analysis of several hundred of the donors relied on high-throughput TCR beta sequencing. A separate validation cohort of some 130 different subjects was used in addition to the roughly 720-subject first cohort. Four to six DR-DQ haplotypes were handled as single units for association and clustering, since linkage in the cohort was strong. Donor age, sex, ethnicity and CMV serostatus were compiled alongside the repertoire data. The study aimed to test whether cataloging public T cell receptors could reveal signatures of past pathogen exposure. Points the paper makes about the study in general: An association between a missense DCLRE1C variant and V-gene and J-gene trimming of TCR beta chains was found in a later genetic analysis and replicated in an independent cohort. Because the 87-base-pair reads could not distinguish some IMGT-functional V segments, including TRBV6-2 and TRBV6-3, those segments were excluded. In a later analysis, around 17,000 TCR beta sequences were associated with specific HLA alleles at a false discovery rate of 0.05. This cohort had only TCR beta chains sequenced, and the lack of alpha or paired-chain data limited which features could be detected. Most CMV-associated TCR beta chains appeared to be HLA-restricted in a later analysis, and the HLA associations seemed to be driven largely by CMV exposure. An earlier analysis of approximately 530 of the donors showed that most TCR beta V segments appeared in productive rearrangements either about 87% or about 30% of the time, which broadly matched IMGT annotations. Because counts were too low, about 18 rarely observed V segments, including chromosome 9 orphons, were excluded from the earlier analysis of 587 of the donors. The presence/absence analyses assumed that sequencing depth was roughly uniform across donors, and that assumption may not be true. Because HLA typing was unavailable for some donors at each locus, only the typed subset was used in association tests. Strong co-occurrence of HLA alleles, especially DR and DQ, made assigning TCR associations to individual alleles difficult. A cluster of highly shared sequence variants was judged likely to be a technical artifact of the sequencing pipeline. A later genetic analysis reported fewer N-insertions in productive TCRs among donors in an Asian-associated ancestry cluster than the approximately 670-donor mean. A few of the identified cytomegalovirus-associated TCR beta chains were confirmed in vitro to be specific for cytomegalovirus antigens. A later analysis found that HLA-associated TCR beta chains were more clonally expanded and had lower generation probabilities than equally common non-associated chains. CMV serostatus was the only immune exposure information available for the cohort. Several of the top co-occurrence clusters appeared to be linked to parvovirus B19, influenza, CMV and Epstein-Barr virus, according to a later analysis. In both the original and validation cohorts, the classifier was reported to diagnose cytomegalovirus status with high specificity and sensitivity. Correlated functional status among segregating V segments might reflect linkage disequilibrium, but an unknown experimental factor could not be ruled out. In a later analysis, TCR association rates were found to vary across HLA loci, with the most associated TCRs seen for DRB1 alleles and the fewest for HLA-C alleles. The authors suggested that the approach could potentially be extended to other disease states and immunological phenotypes. Across donors, most TCR sequences were observed very rarely, whereas some public TCRs were present in many individuals. The study listed 150 to 200 TCR beta chains as associated with cytomegalovirus. A further reported finding was that TCR beta sequences accurately predicted the HLA-A and HLA-B alleles for most subjects in the first cohort.

In total, over 600 healthy bone marrow donors made up the cohort. At the time of sampling, all cohort members were nominally healthy, though unrecorded immune exposures were likely present. The donor was CMV seronegative and belonged to the group of 320 or so seronegative cohort members. A peripheral blood sample was provided by each donor, and peripheral blood mononuclear cells were used for TCR beta sequencing. The Qiagen DNeasy Blood Extraction Kit was used to extract genomic DNA from the blood cell samples. Points on this clone: Its antigen is currently not known. Per-base quality was not reported, and no clone a single base away is much larger than it.

CDR1 and CDR2 (MDHEN, SYDVKM) derive from the germline V gene. Trimming at the junction amounts to 5 bases on V and 3 bases on J, and the germline ends lie 14 bases apart. The CDR3 goes from the cysteine to the phenylalanine over 14 residues. Only the CDR3 DNA stays, 42 bases, in frame from base 1. Receptor amplification or capture employed the immunoSEQ multiplex PCR assay. For the multiplex PCR, a mixture combining 60 forward primers for TCR Vbeta segments and 13 reverse primers for TCR Jbeta segments was used. Amplification of the CDR3 region of rearranged TCR beta genes was performed with a multiplex PCR assay on genomic DNA. On the Illumina HiSeq System, the amplified TCR beta libraries were sequenced as 87-base-pair reads. In the original analysis: In a later analysis, roughly 80 million unique TCR beta chains were counted across the 500 to 850 repertoires, and roughly 10 million of these chains were shared by at least two donors. Raw reads were error-corrected and collapsed into unique sequences by a nearest-neighbor algorithm in which closely related sequences were merged to remove PCR and sequencing errors. V, D and J gene segments were assigned by aligning CDR3 sequences to IMGT reference sequences. Each retained sequence needed at least a six-nucleotide match to both a V gene segment and a J gene segment. A rearrangement was called productive if the CDR3 had no stop codons and remained in frame with V and J, and every other rearrangement was called non-productive. Following IMGT convention, CDR3 was defined as the stretch from the second conserved V-encoded cysteine up to the conserved J-encoded phenylalanine. Sequences without an unambiguous match to a single V gene segment were excluded from the earlier analysis of about 600 of the donors. In an earlier analysis of approximately 610 of the donors, V segments were called functional above 56.7% productive rearrangements and were called segregating when the between-donor standard deviation exceeded 5%. To diagnose cytomegalovirus status from the catalog of TCR beta chain sequences, a statistical classification framework was built. In a later analysis, V and J genes were assigned by comparing TCR nucleotide sequences against IMGT/GENE-DB human TR gene sequences. In a later analysis, CDR3 sequences and most-parsimonious VDJ recombination scenarios were assigned using the TCRdist pipeline. In a later analysis, each TCR beta chain was defined by its CDR3 amino acid sequence together with its V-gene family, and reads lacking a unique V-gene family were excluded. In a later analysis, a few hundred highly shared, low-generation-probability nucleotide sequences were removed to address suspected cross-contamination and a sequencing artifact. A later analysis calculated a clonal expansion index for each public chain from normalized within-repertoire ranks of inferred template counts. Generation probabilities in a later analysis came from a VDJ recombination model fitted to out-of-frame rearrangements, and those results were checked against IGoR. A later analysis scored TCR-TCR, TCR-HLA and TCR-CMV co-occurrence with hypergeometric tests, applying a repertoire-size bias correction to TCR pairs. To estimate false discovery rates, a later analysis permuted the HLA or CMV assignments 20 times. In a later analysis, co-occurring TCRs were grouped using DBSCAN, with TCRdist sequence similarity added in when clustering inside HLA-allele-positive subsets. Co-occurrence clustering excluded repertoires with fewer than 30,000 or more than 120,000 public chains, plus five with anomalous nucleotide sharing. Held by TCRdb, this immuneACCESS table contains in-frame sequences only and omits some clones. Under half of the omission traces to an unresolved V gene where checked; the cause of the rest is unknown. The V and J calls and clone size come from that table; D and trimming were worked out from the DNA. This sample gives some 150,000 clones in total; under 90% of them show up just once. The ten most abundant clones make up roughly 4.7% of the sample.

This TCR derives from a man aged 25-40 years in good health and CMV-seronegative. The sample comprised PBMCs. The chain is encoded by TRBV28 joined to TRBJ2-7; perhaps TRBD2 is the D gene, with 6 bases matching. Read as DNA, the sequence is TGTGCCAGCAGTCACGACTGGGGAGGCTACGAGCAGTACTTC. This translates into CASSHDWGGYEQYF.